One sample yielded the 27 T cell receptor beta chains listed below, sequenced in a study of blood T cell repertoires in COVID-19. Profiled with immunoSEQ multiplex PCR; TCRdb holds only in-frame clones, not every one. The sample has 220,000 or so clones, about 82% seen once; the top ten hold roughly 1.9%. Sequencing used PBMCs or T cells enriched from blood (not recorded which). All receptors derive from a woman aged 45-65 years who had recovered from COVID-19.

This chain connects TRBV5-1 to TRBJ2-7; 12 positions match TRBD2. The germline CDR1 and CDR2 sequences are SGHRS and YFSETQ. V dropped 4 bases and J dropped 3; count of bases not matched to a gene: 2. The CDR3 length is 14 residues. CDR3 sequence reads: CASSGGLAGYEQYF. The CDR3 DNA follows: TGCGCCAGCAGCGGGGGACTAGCGGGCTACGAGCAGTACTTC. The whole variable domain, remainder taken from reference TRBV5-1 and TRBJ2-7, is KAGVTQTPRYLIKTRGQQVTLSCSPISGHRSVSWYQQTPGQGLQFLFEYFSETQRNKGNFPGRFSGRQFSNSRSEMNVSTLELGDSALYLCASSGGLAGYEQYFGPGTRLTVT.

The chain has TRBV12-3 or TRBV12-4 and TRBJ1-4; D unresolved. Trimming removed 8 bases at V and 5 bases at J, with 12 bases between. The CDR3 runs to 13 residues. CDR3 sequence reads: CASSSWANEKLFF. CDR3 sequence (DNA): TGTGCCAGCTCGAGTTGGGCGAATGAAAAACTGTTTTTT.

The J gene is TRBJ2-2, the V gene TRBV7-3; no firm D call. The V end lost 4 bases, the J end lost 8 bases, and 11 bases lay between the germline ends. This CDR3 contains 13 residues. Germline-derived CDR1 and CDR2 are SGHTA and FQGTGA. CDR3 protein: CASSSSSVGELFF. DNA for the CDR3: TGTGCCAGCAGCTCCTCCTCAGTAGGGGAGCTGTTTTTT. The variable domain in full, with the rest retrieved from reference TRBV7-3 and TRBJ2-2, is GAGVSQTPSNKVTEKGKYVELRCDPISGHTALYWYRQSLGQGPEFLIYFQGTGAADDSGLPNDRFFAVRPEGSVSTLKIQRTERGDSAVYLCASSSSSVGELFFGEGSRLTVL.

This chain connects TRBV7-2 to TRBJ1-3; no reliable D call. This CDR3 has 14 residues. Germline assignment: CDR1 SGHTA and CDR2 FQGNSA. Trimming took 2 bases from V and 2 from J, leaving 7 bases between them. CDR3 nucleotides: TGTGCCAGCAGCTTAAAGGGAGCTGGAAACACCATATATTTT. Translation: CASSLKGAGNTIYF.

This clone was counted between two and nine times. This sequence joins TRBV5-1 and TRBJ2-3; TRBD2 aligns across 15 bases. The CDR3 spans 20 residues. The V and J ends lost 5 bases and 0 bases, in that order; junction bases with no gene match: 13. Germline V gene data show CDR1 as SGHRS and CDR2 as YFSETQ. The CDR3 spells CASRYPTGTSGGQSTDTQYF. The CDR3 bases are TGCGCCAGCAGATACCCGACTGGGACTAGCGGGGGGCAGAGCACAGATACGCAGTATTTT.

V gene TRBV28 combines with J gene TRBJ2-3; the D gene is possibly TRBD1 (6 bases). There are 17 residues in the CDR3. V dropped 6 bases and J dropped 2 bases, with 21 bases sitting between them. CDR1 is MDHEN, CDR2 SYDVKM, per germline. CDR3 nucleotide sequence: TGTGCCAGCAGCCAAAGATTGACAGGCTCGGTCACAGATACGCAGTATTTT. Translated: CASSQRLTGSVTDTQYF.

In its sample, this clone was seen once. J is TRBJ1-4 and V is TRBV6-5; D not certain. CDR1 and CDR2 (germline): MNHEY, SVGAGI. The CDR3 is 13 residues long. Trimming left V 5 bases short and J 4 bases short, with 8 bases between. Here the CDR3 reads CASSPVYNEKLFF. DNA of the CDR3: TGTGCCAGCAGTCCGGTATATAATGAAAAACTGTTTTTT.

The V and J genes are TRBV7-9 and TRBJ2-5; TRBD2 is a possible D gene (5 bases). Trimming shortened V by 0 bases and J by 5 bases, and 7 bases separated the two germline ends. CDR3 length equals 13 residues. Germline lookup yields CDR1 SEHNR and CDR2 FQNEAQ (reference sequence). In DNA, the CDR3 is TGTGCCAGCAGCTTAGCGAGAGGGGAGACCCAGTACTTC. Translation: CASSLARGETQYF.

This sequence joins TRBV2 and TRBJ1-1; tentative D call: TRBD1 (5 bases). Germline CDR1 reads SNHLY; CDR2 reads FYNNEI. CDR3 length: 14 residues. V was clipped by 3 bases and J by 0 bases, with 8 bases between them. Here the CDR3 reads CASSDRVLNTEAFF. The CDR3 nucleotides read TGTGCCAGCAGTGACAGGGTTTTGAACACTGAAGCTTTCTTT.

The rearrangement joins TRBV6-5 to TRBJ1-1; 7 bases line up with TRBD1. Looked up from germline, CDR1 is MNHEY and CDR2 is SVGAGI. Germline trimming cut 6 bases from V and 5 bases from J; bases unmatched to any gene: 9. There are 14 residues in the CDR3. The CDR3 DNA reads as TGTGCCAGCAGACCGGACAGGCCGGGGACTGAAGCTTTCTTT. This encodes CASRPDRPGTEAFF.

The chain couples TRBV3-1 (or the pseudogene TRBV3-2) to TRBJ1-1; D gene ambiguous. Germline-derived CDR1 and CDR2 are LGHDT and YNNKEL (reference sequence). Trimming removed 4 bases at V and 7 bases at J, with 19 bases between. This CDR3 has 15 amino acids. For the CDR3, the DNA is TGTGCCAGCAGCCCTATAGGATACCCGGGTGGTGAAGCTTTCTTT. Its protein product is CASSPIGYPGGEAFF.

This chain uses TRBV30 with TRBJ2-4, with 8 bases fitting TRBD1. Germline V gives CDR1 GTSNPN, CDR2 SVGIG (reference sequence). The CDR3 runs to 13 residues. The V gene end was trimmed by 4 bases and the J gene end by 1 base; junction bases not matched to a gene: 0. CDR3 nucleotides: TGTGCCTGGAACAGGGGGGCCAAAAACATTCAGTACTTC. Residues: CAWNRGAKNIQYF.

This chain links TRBV21-1 with TRBJ2-1; no check of the table's D call, TRBD2, against the DNA was made. TRBV21-1 is labeled a pseudogene. This CDR3 has 16 amino acids. Written as DNA, the CDR3 is TGTGCCAGCAGCAAAGAAGGCAGGGAGGTTTATAATGAGCAGTTCTTC. This gives the protein CASSKEGREVYNEQFF.

V gene TRBV7-6 combines with J gene TRBJ2-5, with D uncertain. CDR1 is SGHVS and CDR2 is FNYEAQ in the germline V gene. The CDR3 is 15 residues long. V was cut by 1 base and J by 4 bases, with 13 bases left in between. The CDR3 DNA sequence: TGTGCCAGCAGCTTAGACCCCGGCCGCGGAGAGACCCAGTACTTC. Protein product: CASSLDPGRGETQYF. The full variable domain, in which reference TRBV7-6 and TRBJ2-5 provide the parts outside the CDR3, is GAGVSQSPRYKVTKRGQDVALRCDPISGHVSLYWYRQALGQGPEFLTYFNYEAQQDKSGLPNDRFSAERPEGSISTLTIQRTEQRDSAMYRCASSLDPGRGETQYFGPGTRLLVL.

The chain combines TRBV5-4 with TRBJ2-5; TRBD2 might be the D (6 bases). The germline V and J ends were trimmed by 2 bases and 5 bases, with 13 bases remaining between them. The CDR3 covers 14 residues. CDR1 and CDR2 from the germline V gene are SGHNT and YYREEE (reference sequence). The CDR3 DNA reads as TGTGCCAGCAGCTTTGATTACGGGAGTGAGACCCAGTACTTC. Its translation: CASSFDYGSETQYF.

The V and J genes are TRBV7-8 and TRBJ1-2, with 7 bases fitting TRBD1. Germline assignment: CDR1 SGHVS and CDR2 FQNEAQ. The trim removed 4 bases at V and 6 bases at J, leaving 8 bases unmatched. This CDR3 spans 14 amino acids. CDR3 DNA: TGTGCCAGCAGCTCAACCCGACAGGGTCATGGCTACACCTTC. This translates into CASSSTRQGHGYTF.

This chain joins TRBV11-2 and TRBJ2-1; 12 positions agree with TRBD1. The CDR3 loop spans 16 amino acids. The J segment lost 12 bases and the V segment lost 4 bases, leaving 13 bases of the junction unmatched. Looked up from germline, CDR1 is SGHAT and CDR2 is FQNNGV. CDR3 residues: CASSSRDRGLYDPQFF. The CDR3 nucleotides are TGTGCCAGCAGCTCACGGGACAGGGGGCTTTACGACCCGCAGTTCTTC.

The V call is TRBV19, the J call TRBJ1-1; possibly TRBD1 for D (5 bases). Trimming took off 4 bases at V and 0 bases at J, with 15 bases between the two ends. There are 16 residues in the CDR3. Germline loops: CDR1 LNHDA, CDR2 SQIVND (reference sequence). CDR3 amino acids: CASSSSAGGLNTEAFF. CDR3 nucleotide sequence: TGTGCCAGTAGTAGTAGCGCGGGGGGATTGAACACTGAAGCTTTCTTT.

This rearrangement joins TRBV30 to TRBJ2-2, with TRBD2 matching 8 bases. Germline CDR1 reads GTSNPN; CDR2 reads SVGIG (reference sequence). The CDR3 is 13 residues long. J was trimmed by 4 bases and V by 8 bases; bases with no gene match: 6. DNA for the CDR3: TGTGCCCGCCCCGGGGGGGGCACCGGGGAGCTGTTTTTT. This sequence encodes CARPGGGTGELFF.

The chain combines TRBV5-6 with TRBJ1-1, with 8 nucleotides matching TRBD1. Germline V gene data show CDR1 as SGHDT and CDR2 as YYEEEE. V shed 2 bases, J shed 2 bases, and the junction held 11 bases outside the gene matches. The CDR3 has 17 residues. The CDR3 DNA reads TGTGCCAGCAGCTTTCAACGGACAGGGTCGTTTAACACTGAAGCTTTCTTT. Translating gives CASSFQRTGSFNTEAFF.

This clone came up a few times. The V and J genes are TRBV30 and TRBJ1-6; 8 bases match TRBD1. CDR3 size: 13 residues. CDR1 is GTSNPN, CDR2 SVGIG, per germline (reference sequence). With V trimmed by 4 bases and J by 8 bases, 4 bases remained unmatched. CDR3 nucleotide sequence: TGTGCCTGGAACGGACAGGGTTATTCACCCCTCCACTTT. It yields the protein CAWNGQGYSPLHF. The full variable domain, its missing parts supplied by reference TRBV30 and TRBJ1-6, is SQTIHQWPATLVQPVGSPLSLECTVEGTSNPNLYWYRQAAGRGLQLLFYSVGIGQISSEVPQNLSASRPQDRQFILSSKKLLLSDSGFYLCAWNGQGYSPLHFGNGTRLTVT.

The CDR3: CASSNRGNSYNEQFF. The CDR3 DNA is TGTGCCAGCAGTAACAGGGGGAACTCCTACAATGAGCAGTTCTTC. The chain recombines TRBV6-5 with TRBJ2-1, with 8 positions matching TRBD1. This CDR3 contains 15 residues. After removal of 5 bases from V and 0 bases from J, the junction contained 3 bases not matched to a gene. CDR1 and CDR2 from the germline V gene are MNHEY and SVGAGI.

Remarks on this clone: An end of the junction differs from the germline gene, which may be a read error. The chain has TRBV9 and TRBJ2-2; 8 bases map to TRBD1. The length of the CDR3 is 16 residues. The germline V gene encodes CDR1 SGDLS and CDR2 YYNGEE. The CDR3 sequence: CASSPRDRPKTGELFF. CDR3 DNA: TGTGCCAGCAGCCCGCGGGACAGGCCGAAGACCGGGGAGCTGTTTTTT.

The chain is built from TRBV11-2 and TRBJ1-1, with D tentatively TRBD1 (6 bases). The CDR3 totals 15 residues. V shed 4 bases and J shed 1 base, with 13 bases lying between them. In germline, CDR1 is SGHAT, CDR2 FQNNGV. CDR3 residues: CASSSTGMGNTEAFF. The DNA of the CDR3 is TGTGCCAGCAGCTCTACAGGGATGGGGAACACTGAAGCTTTCTTT.

The chain combines TRBV2 with TRBJ1-1, with 9 bases fitting TRBD1. The germline CDR1 and CDR2 sequences are SNHLY and FYNNEI. The CDR3 has 15 amino acids. V lost 5 bases and J lost 1; bases outside the gene matches: 5. The CDR3 loop reads CASSSQGAPNTEAFF. The CDR3 DNA follows: TGTGCCAGCAGTTCACAGGGGGCGCCGAACACTGAAGCTTTCTTT.

The rearrangement joins TRBV7-2 to TRBJ1-5; perhaps TRBD1 as D (5 bases). Germline values: CDR1 SGHTA, CDR2 FQGNSA. The CDR3 runs 15 residues. V was shortened by 2 bases and J by 2 bases, with 10 bases between the two germline ends. The DNA for the CDR3 is TGTGCCAGCAGCTTACAGGGTATTCGCAATCAGCCCCAGCATTTT. Protein sequence: CASSLQGIRNQPQHF.

The chain is built from TRBV30 and TRBJ1-2, with D perhaps TRBD1 (5 bases). Germline CDR1 reads GTSNPN; CDR2 reads SVGIG (reference sequence). The CDR3 consists of 11 residues. The V end lost 4 bases, the J end lost 8 bases, and 11 bases lay between the germline ends. The CDR3 DNA reads as TGTGCCTGGAAACGGCAGGGAGGCTACACCTTC. Amino acids: CAWKRQGGYTF.